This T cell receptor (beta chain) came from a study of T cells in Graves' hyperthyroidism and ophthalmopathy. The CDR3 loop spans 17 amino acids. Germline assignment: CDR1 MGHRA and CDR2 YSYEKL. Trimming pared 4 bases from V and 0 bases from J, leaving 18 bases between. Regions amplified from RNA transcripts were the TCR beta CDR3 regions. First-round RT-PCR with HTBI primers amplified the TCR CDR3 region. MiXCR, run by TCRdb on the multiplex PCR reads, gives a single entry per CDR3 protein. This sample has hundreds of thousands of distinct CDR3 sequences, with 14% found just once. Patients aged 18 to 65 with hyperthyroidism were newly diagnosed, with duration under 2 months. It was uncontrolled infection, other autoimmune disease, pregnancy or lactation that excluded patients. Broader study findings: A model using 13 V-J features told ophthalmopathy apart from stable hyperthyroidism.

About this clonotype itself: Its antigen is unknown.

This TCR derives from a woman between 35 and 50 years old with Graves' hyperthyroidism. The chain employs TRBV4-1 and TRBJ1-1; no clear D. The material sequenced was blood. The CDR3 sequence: CASSLLGSYGMNTEAFF. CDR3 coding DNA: TGCGCCAGCAGCCTCCTGGGATCATATGGGATGAACACTGAAGCTTTCTTT.